This TCR beta chain was profiled in a study of cytotoxic CD8 clonotypes in ibrutinib-treated CLL. This CDR3 has 14 amino acids. Per the germline V gene, CDR1 is SEHNR and CDR2 is FQNEAQ (reference sequence). With 5 bases removed from V and 2 bases from J, the gap between germline ends came to 12 bases. Clones were sequenced by immunoSEQ multiplex PCR, and TCRdb holds only the in-frame ones, with some missing. The sample lists about 15,000 clones; 55% to 70% were seen once. This clone has only a few counts. Sequenced here: PBMCs, sampled before ibrutinib treatment. The rearrangement links TRBV7-9 to TRBJ1-1; no definite D call. This receptor was taken from a human donor with chronic lymphocytic leukemia. The CDR3 region is CASSPGFLNTEAFF. In nucleotides, the CDR3 is TGTGCCAGCAGCCCCGGATTCCTAAACACTGAAGCTTTCTTT.